This T cell receptor (beta chain) was captured by sequencing in a study of CD8+ T cells in alopecia areata. As to treatment: oral pan-JAK inhibitor, 5-10 mg twice daily. General observations from the study: Clonality in lesional scalp, especially alopecia totalis/universalis, exceeded that of normal scalp.

This clone has only a few counts. Its cognate antigen is unknown. Germline CDR1 SQVTM, CDR2 ANQGSEA. The CDR3 has 10 residues. The V end was cut by 4 bases, the J end by 4 bases, with 4 bases between. The sequencing template was cDNA reverse transcribed from extracted RNA. Only in-frame clones appear in the TCRdb table, and some are missing; sequencing was by immunoSEQ multiplex PCR. The sample yields more than 140,000 clones, about 88% seen once. This chain joins TRBV29-1 and TRBJ2-5, with D unresolved. Here the sequenced sample was CD8+ T cells sorted from blood, taken at week 4, from a patient treated with tofacitinib. This clonotype originated in a human donor with alopecia areata. DNA for the CDR3: TGCAGCGTTGGCTTAGAGACCCAGTACTTC. Encoded protein: CSVGLETQYF.